Listed below are T cell receptor beta chains from one sample, sequenced in a study of OX40 agonist ivuxolimab in advanced cancers. Measured with immunoSEQ multiplex PCR; TCRdb has only the in-frame clones, and not every one. The profile shows approximately 70,000 clones, about 82% of them singletons. The sample here was CD4+ or CD8+ T cells sorted from blood, taken in a trial of the OX40 agonist ivuxolimab. These receptors all come from an adult with an advanced solid tumor such as melanoma, head and neck, liver or kidney cancer. CDR3s include the opening cysteine and the closing phenylalanine or tryptophan.

v_gene | CDR3aa
TRBV6-6 | CAGRPSGGAHEQYF
TRBV7-3 | CASSLNTAGGQDTQYF
TRBV29-1 | CSVDGPVDFWNTEAFF
TRBV10-3 | CASSYIGGNGYTF
TRBV2 | CASSAPQLTNTEAFF
TRBV19 | CASTHGGTGNEKLFF
TRBV4-1 | CASSRELSYEQYF
TRBV30 | CAWSRMSDQPQHF
TRBV9 | CATPPPETSGRSNGELFF
TRBV19 | CASSSTGVNEQFF
TRBV5-6 | CASGLMGSPYEQYF
TRBV6-1 | CASERADTGELFF
TRBV29-1 | CSVRSQWGRNTEAFF
TRBV27 | CASSTRQGAYGYTF
TRBV6-1 | CASSRTGTNQPQHF
TRBV7-2 | CASSLVFGGDTDTQYF
TRBV7-8 | CASSPWGVGANVLTF
TRBV11-3 | CASSLGRGTGAGAKNIQYF
TRBV7-6 | CASSQRTVNTEAFF
TRBV18 | CASSPGSLYNEQFF
TRBV14 | CASSQEKFRARYNEQFF
TRBV7-2 | CASRNQVRSEKLFF
TRBV19 | CASSPTGISNQPQHF
TRBV4-3 | CASSQDNAGELFF
TRBV30 | CAWKLGGGVTGELFF
TRBV7-9 | CASSLGSGRVDEQFF
TRBV21-1 | CASSQGAPGSLSYEQYF
TRBV19 | CASRTSGSLNPYEQYF
TRBV5-1 | CASSKSGTPLFSTGELFF
TRBV18 | CASSPRGATEAFF
TRBV6-4 | CASSVRTSGLNTEAFF